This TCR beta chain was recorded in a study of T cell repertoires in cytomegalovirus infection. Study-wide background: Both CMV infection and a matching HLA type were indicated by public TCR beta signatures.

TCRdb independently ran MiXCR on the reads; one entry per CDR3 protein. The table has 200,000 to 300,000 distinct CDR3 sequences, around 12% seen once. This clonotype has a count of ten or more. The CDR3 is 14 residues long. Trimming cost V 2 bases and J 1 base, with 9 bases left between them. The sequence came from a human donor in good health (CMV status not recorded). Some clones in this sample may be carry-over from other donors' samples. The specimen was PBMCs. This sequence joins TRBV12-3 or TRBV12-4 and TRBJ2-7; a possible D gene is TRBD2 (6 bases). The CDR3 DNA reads TGTGCCAGCAGTTTACTTCGGGGGTCCTACGAGCAGTACTTC. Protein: CASSLLRGSYEQYF.